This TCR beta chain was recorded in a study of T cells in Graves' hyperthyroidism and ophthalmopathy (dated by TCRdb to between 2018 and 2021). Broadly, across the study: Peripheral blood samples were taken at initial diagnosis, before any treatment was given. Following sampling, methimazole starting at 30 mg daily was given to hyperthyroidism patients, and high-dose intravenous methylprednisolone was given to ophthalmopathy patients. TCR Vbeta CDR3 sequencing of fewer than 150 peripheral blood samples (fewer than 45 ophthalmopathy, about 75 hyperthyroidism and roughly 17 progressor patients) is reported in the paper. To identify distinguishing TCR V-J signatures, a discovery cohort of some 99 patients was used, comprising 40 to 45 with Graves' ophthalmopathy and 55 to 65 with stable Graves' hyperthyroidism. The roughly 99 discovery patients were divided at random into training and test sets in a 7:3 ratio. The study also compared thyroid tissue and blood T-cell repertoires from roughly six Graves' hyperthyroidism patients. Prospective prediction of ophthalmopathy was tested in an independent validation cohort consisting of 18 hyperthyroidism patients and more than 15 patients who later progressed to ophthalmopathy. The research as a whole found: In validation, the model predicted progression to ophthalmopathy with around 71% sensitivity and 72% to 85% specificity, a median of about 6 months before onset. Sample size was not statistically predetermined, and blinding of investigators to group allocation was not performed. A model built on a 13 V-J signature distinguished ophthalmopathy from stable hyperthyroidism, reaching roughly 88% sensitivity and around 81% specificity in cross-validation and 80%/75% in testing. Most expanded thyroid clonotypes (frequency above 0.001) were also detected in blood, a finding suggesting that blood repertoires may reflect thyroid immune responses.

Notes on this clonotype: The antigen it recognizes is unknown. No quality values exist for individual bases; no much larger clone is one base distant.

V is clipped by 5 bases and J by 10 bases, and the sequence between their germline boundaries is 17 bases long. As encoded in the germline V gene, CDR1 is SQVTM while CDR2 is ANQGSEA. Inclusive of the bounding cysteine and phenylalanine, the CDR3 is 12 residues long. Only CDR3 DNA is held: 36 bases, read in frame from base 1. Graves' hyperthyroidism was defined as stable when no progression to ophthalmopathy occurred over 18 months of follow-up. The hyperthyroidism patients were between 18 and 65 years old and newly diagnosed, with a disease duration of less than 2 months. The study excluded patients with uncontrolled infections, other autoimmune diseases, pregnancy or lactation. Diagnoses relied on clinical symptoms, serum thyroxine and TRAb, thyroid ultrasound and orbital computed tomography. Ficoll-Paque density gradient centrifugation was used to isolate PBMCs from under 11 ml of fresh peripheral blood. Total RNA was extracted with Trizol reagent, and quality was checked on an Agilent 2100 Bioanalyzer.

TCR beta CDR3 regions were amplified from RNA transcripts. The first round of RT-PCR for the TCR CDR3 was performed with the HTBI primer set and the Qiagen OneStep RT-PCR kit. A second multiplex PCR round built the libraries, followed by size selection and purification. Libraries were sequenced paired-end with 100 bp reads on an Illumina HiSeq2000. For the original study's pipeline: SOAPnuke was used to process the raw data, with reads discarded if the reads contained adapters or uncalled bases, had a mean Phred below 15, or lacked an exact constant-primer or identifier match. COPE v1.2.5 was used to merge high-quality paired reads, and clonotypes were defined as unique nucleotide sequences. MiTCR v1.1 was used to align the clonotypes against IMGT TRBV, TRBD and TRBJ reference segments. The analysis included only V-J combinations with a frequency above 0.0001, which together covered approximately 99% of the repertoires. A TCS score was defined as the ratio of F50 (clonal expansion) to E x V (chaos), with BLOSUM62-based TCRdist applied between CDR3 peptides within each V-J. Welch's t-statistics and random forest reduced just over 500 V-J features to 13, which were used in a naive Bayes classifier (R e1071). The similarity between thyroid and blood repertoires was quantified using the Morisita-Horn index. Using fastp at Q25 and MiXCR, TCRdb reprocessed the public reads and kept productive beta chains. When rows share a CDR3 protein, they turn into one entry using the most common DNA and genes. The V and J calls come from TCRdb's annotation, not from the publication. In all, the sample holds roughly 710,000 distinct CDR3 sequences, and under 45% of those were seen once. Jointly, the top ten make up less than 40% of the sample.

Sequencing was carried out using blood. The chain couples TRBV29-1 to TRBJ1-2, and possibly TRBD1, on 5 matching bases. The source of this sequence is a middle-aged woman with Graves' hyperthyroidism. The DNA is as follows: TGCAGCGTTATTTCGACTAGCGGGGCCTACACCTTC. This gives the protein CSVISTSGAYTF. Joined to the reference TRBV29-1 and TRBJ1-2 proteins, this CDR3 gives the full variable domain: SAVISQKPSRDICQRGTSLTIQCQVDSQVTMMFWYRQQPGQSLTLIATANQGSEATYESGFVIDKFPISRPNLTFSTLTVSNMSPEDSSIYLCSVISTSGAYTFGSGTRLTVV.